This T cell receptor beta chain was observed in a study of regulatory T cells in long-lasting Graves disease. Study-wide background: Newly diagnosed Graves' patients took antithyroid drugs under 3 months.

Time point specified: newly diagnosed GD, antithyroid drugs for less than 3 months. Construction of the TCR library relied on RNA isolated from PBMCs. Germline V CDR1 and CDR2: LNHDA, SQIVND (reference sequence). Trimming pared 5 bases from V and 3 bases from J, leaving 19 bases between. The CDR3 runs to 16 residues. General study points: Persistent disease was associated with favored TRBV28 usage and with favored use of TRBJ1-2 and TRBJ2-5.

Sequencing libraries for TCR beta were prepared with iRepertoire HTBI primers and Arm-PCR of CDR3 regions. In the study's own analysis: Gene usage covered 55 to 70 TRBV and 13 to 15 TRBJ segments. TCRdb re-called the multiplex PCR reads through MiXCR, storing one row per CDR3 protein. The V and J calls here are based on TCRdb, not the publication. The sample has under 300,000 distinct CDR3 sequences; around 21% are singletons. This clonotype was seen ten or more times. As yet, its antigen is unknown. This sequence originates from a female donor with Graves disease. The chain links TRBV19 to TRBJ1-1, with unresolved D. The sequencing here drew on peripheral blood mononuclear cells (PBMCs), taken at new diagnosis, from a patient treated with antithyroid drugs. The CDR3 DNA sequence: TGTGCCAGTAGTTCCACGGTCCCGCCCAGCGACACTGAAGCTTTCTTT. Encoded protein: CASSSTVPPSDTEAFF.